This T cell receptor (beta chain) appears in the sequencing data of a study of blood T cell repertoires in COVID-19. Whole-study context: PBMCs, B-cell-depleted T cells, or T cells provided the cDNA or gDNA that made up the material.

Per the original methods: The assay estimated nucleated cells by amplifying reference gene primers. Libraries were prepared by immunoSEQ multiplex PCR; TCRdb keeps only in-frame clonotypes and omits some of them. Clonal size and the V and J genes are those of that table, whereas D and trimming came from the DNA. The table shows roughly 30,000 clones, with about 83% occurring only once. The CDR3 length is 13 residues. From germline, CDR1 is SGHTA and CDR2 FQGTGA. V lost 3 bases and J lost 8, with 13 bases in between. The source is a human donor in a cohort sampled during active COVID-19. The sequencing sample was made of peripheral blood. This chain uses TRBV7-3 with TRBJ1-1; D gene uncertain. This CDR3 reads CASSFLVGSEAFF. CDR3 DNA: TGTGCCAGCAGCTTTTTGGTCGGGTCAGAAGCTTTCTTT.